The TCR beta chain described here comes from a study of blood T cell repertoires in COVID-19. At the level of the study: Sources were T cells, B-cell-depleted T cells, or PBMCs; the material itself was cDNA or gDNA.

CDR1 SGHKS and CDR2 YYEKEE come from the germline V gene (reference sequence). The CDR3 length is 17 residues. Trimming cost V 0 bases and J 3 bases; bases outside gene matches: 11. Patients in Seattle were enrolled during active infection, then followed longitudinally. Profiled with immunoSEQ multiplex PCR; TCRdb holds only in-frame clones, not every one. The table has approximately 80,000 clones, 70% to 90% seen once. This chain connects TRBV5-5 to TRBJ2-7, with 8 bases identical to TRBD1. The source is a man aged 50-59 years with COVID-19, enrolled during active disease. The sequencing input was peripheral blood. The CDR3 loop is CASSLARGQERGYEQYF. CDR3 in DNA: TGTGCCAGCAGCTTGGCCCGGGGACAGGAGAGGGGCTACGAGCAGTACTTC.